This TCR beta chain appears in the sequencing data of a study of blood T cell repertoires in COVID-19. Study details: There were acute and convalescent COVID-19 samples, and they came from the United States, Italy and Spain.

Trimming left V 5 bases short and J 4 bases short, with 14 bases between. From germline, CDR1 is PRHDT and CDR2 FYEKMQ (reference sequence). This CDR3 region has 14 residues. Participants spanned ages roughly 18 to 95 years and resided in fewer than 30 US areas. Membership in each cohort depended on participant-reported clinical history. Authors' analysis steps: It was from reference gene primer amplification that nucleated cell counts were estimated. Libraries were prepared by immunoSEQ multiplex PCR; TCRdb keeps only in-frame clonotypes and omits some of them. V, J and clone size reflect that table, while D and trimming were determined from the DNA. The sample records approximately 250,000 clones, 88% being singletons.

Sample: PBMCs or T cells enriched from blood (not recorded which). This TCR derives from a woman between 35 and 50 years old with acute COVID-19. The genes are TRBV13 and TRBJ1-1; D might be TRBD1 (5 bases). This CDR3 is CASSPGRGGTEAFF. In DNA, the CDR3 is TGTGCCAGCAGCCCAGGGAGGGGTGGCACTGAAGCTTTCTTT.